This note documents a single TCR beta chain sequence. The CDR3 loop spans 15 amino acids. Germline-derived CDR1 and CDR2 are LNHDA and SQIVND (reference sequence). V lost 5 bases and J lost 5, with 18 bases in between. The record originates from a study of blood T cell repertoires in COVID-19. The protocol was immunoSEQ multiplex PCR, while the TCRdb copy is restricted to in-frame clones and leaves out a portion. This repertoire shows around 160,000 clones, 75% to 85% found once; its top ten account for 7% to 10%. The rearrangement uses TRBV19 and TRBJ1-2; perhaps TRBD1 as D (6 bases). The receptor comes from a human donor with acute or convalescent COVID-19. The donor label of this sample is uncertain. The specimen sequenced was peripheral blood. The CDR3 here is CASSPQDRMKYGYTF. The DNA of the CDR3 is TGTGCCAGTAGTCCCCAGGACAGAATGAAATATGGCTACACCTTC.